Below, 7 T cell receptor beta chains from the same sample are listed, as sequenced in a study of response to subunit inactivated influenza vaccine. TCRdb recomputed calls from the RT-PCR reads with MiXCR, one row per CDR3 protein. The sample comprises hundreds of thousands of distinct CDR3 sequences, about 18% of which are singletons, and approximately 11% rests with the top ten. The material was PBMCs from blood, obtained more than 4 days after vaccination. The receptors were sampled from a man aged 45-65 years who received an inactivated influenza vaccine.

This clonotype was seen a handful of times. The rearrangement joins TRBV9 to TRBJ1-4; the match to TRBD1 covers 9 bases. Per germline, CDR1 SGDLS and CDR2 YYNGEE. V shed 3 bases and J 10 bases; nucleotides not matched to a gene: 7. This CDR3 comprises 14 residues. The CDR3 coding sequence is TGTGCCAGCAGCGGTACAGGGGGCGCAGGAAAACTGTTTTTT. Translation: CASSGTGGAGKLFF.

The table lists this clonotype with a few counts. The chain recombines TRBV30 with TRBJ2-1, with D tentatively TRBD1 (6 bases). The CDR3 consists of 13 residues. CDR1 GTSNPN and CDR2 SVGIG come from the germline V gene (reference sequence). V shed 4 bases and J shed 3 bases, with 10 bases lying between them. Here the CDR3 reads CAWNRALYNEQFF. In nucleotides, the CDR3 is TGTGCCTGGAACAGGGCACTCTACAATGAGCAGTTCTTC.

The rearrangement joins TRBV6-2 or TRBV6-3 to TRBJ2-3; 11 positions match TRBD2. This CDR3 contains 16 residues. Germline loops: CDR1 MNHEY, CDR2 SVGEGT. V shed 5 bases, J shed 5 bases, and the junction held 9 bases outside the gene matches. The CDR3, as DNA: TGTGCCAGCAGTCATCCCTTAGCGGGAGGGAGAGATACGCAGTATTTT. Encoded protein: CASSHPLAGGRDTQYF.

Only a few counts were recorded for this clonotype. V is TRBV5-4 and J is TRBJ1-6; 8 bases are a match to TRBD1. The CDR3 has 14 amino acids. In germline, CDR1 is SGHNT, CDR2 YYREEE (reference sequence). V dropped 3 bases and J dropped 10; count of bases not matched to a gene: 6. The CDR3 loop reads CASSSVQGGSPLHF. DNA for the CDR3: TGTGCCAGCAGCTCCGTACAGGGGGGCTCACCCCTCCACTTT.

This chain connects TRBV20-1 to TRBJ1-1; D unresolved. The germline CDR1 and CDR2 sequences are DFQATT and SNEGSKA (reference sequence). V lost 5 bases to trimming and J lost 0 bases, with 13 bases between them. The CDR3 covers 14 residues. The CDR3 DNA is TGCAGTGCTTTCCTCCCCGGGGTGAACACTGAAGCTTTCTTT. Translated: CSAFLPGVNTEAFF.

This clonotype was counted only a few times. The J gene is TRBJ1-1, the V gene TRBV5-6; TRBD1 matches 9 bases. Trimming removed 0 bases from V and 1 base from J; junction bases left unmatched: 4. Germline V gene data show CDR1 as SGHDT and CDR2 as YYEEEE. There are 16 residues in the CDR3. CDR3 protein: CASSLGAGQGNTEAFF. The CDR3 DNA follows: TGTGCCAGCAGCTTGGGCGCGGGACAGGGGAACACTGAAGCTTTCTTT.

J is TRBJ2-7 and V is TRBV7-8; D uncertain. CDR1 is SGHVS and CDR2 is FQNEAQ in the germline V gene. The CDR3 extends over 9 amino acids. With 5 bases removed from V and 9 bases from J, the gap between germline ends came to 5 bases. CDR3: CASSSRQYF. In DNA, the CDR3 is TGTGCCAGCAGCAGTAGGCAGTACTTC.